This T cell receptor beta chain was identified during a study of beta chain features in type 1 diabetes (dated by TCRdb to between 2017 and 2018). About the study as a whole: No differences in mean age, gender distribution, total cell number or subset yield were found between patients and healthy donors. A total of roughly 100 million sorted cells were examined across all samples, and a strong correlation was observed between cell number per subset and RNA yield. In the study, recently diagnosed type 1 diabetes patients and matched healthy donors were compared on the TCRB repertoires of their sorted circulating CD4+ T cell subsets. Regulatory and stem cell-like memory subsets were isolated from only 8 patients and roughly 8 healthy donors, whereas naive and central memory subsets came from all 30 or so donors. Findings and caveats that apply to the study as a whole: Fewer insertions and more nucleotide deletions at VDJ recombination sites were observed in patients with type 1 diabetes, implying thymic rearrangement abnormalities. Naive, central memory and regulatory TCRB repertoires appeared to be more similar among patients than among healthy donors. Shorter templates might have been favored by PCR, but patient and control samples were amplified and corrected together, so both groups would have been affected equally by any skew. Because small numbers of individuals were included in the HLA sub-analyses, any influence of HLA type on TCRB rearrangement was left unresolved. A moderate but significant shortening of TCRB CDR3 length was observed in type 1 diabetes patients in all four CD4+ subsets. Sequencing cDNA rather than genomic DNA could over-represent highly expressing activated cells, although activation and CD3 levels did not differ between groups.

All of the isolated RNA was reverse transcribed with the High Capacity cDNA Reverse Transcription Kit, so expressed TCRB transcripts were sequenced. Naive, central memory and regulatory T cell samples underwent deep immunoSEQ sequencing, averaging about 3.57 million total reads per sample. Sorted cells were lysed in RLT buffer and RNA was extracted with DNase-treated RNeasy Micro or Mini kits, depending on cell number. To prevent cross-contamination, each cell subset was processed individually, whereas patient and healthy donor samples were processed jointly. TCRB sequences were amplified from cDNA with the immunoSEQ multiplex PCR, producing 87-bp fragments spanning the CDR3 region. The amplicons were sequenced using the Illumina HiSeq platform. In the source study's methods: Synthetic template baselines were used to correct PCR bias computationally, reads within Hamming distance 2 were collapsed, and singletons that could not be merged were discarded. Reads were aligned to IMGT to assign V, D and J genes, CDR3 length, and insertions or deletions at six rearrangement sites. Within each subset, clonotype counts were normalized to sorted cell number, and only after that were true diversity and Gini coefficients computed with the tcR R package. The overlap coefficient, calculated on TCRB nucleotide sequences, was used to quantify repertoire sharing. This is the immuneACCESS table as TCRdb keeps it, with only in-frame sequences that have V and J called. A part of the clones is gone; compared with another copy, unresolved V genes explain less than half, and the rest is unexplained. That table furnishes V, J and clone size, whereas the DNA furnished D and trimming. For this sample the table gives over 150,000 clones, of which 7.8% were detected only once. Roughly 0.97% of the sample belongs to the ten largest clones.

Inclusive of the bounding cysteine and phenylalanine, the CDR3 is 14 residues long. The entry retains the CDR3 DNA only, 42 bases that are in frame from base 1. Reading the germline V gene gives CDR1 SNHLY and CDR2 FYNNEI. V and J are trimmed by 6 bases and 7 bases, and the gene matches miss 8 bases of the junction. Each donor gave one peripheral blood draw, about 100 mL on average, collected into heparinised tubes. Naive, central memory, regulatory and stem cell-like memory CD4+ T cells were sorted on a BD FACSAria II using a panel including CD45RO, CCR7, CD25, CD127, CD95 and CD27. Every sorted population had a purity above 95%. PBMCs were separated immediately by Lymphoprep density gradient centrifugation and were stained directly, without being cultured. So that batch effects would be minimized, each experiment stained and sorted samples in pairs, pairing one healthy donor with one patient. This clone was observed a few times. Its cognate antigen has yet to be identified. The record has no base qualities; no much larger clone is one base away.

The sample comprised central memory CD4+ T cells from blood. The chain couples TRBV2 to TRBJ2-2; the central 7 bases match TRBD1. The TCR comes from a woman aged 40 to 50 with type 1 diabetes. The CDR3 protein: CASSRTGWDGELFF. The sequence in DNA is TGTGCCAGCAGCCGGACAGGCTGGGACGGGGAGCTGTTTTTT. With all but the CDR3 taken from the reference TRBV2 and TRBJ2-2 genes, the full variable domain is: EPEVTQTPSHQVTQMGQEVILRCVPISNHLYFYWYRQILGQKVEFLVSFYNNEISEKSEIFDDQFSVERPDGSNFTLKIRSTKLEDSAMYFCASSRTGWDGELFFGEGSRLTVL.